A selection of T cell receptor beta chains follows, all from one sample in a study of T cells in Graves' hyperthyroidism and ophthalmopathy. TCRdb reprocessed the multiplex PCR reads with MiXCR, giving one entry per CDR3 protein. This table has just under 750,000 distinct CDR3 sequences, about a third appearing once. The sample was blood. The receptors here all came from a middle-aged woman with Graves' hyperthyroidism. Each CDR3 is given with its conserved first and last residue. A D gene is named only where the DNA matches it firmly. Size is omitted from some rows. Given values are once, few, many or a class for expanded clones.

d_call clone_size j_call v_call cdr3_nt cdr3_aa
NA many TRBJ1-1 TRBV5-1 TGTGCCAGCAGTCTTAGGGGCTTGAACACTGAAGCTTTCTTT CASSLRGLNTEAFF
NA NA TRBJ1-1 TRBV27 TGTACCAGCAGCATCTCCCGGGGGAACACTGAAGCTTTCTTT CTSSISRGNTEAFF
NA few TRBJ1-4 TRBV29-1 TGCAGCGTTTATGACTTTCCTAATGAAAAACTGTTTTTT CSVYDFPNEKLFF
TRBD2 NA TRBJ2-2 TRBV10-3 TGTGCCATCAGTCGAGCGACTAGCCCACTTTACAACACCGGGGAGCTGTTTTTT CAISRATSPLYNTGELFF
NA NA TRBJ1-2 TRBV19 TGTGCCAGTAGTTGGACAGAGCTAAATGGCTACACCTTC CASSWTELNGYTF
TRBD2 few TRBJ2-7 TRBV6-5 TGTGCCAGCAGACGTAGCGGGCCGGGGGGCGAGCAGTACTTC CASRRSGPGGEQYF
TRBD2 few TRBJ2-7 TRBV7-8 TGTGCCAGCAGCCACCCGGCAGGGGTAGCGGGGGGGCCAGCCTACGAGCAGTACTTC CASSHPAGVAGGPAYEQYF
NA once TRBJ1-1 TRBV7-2 TGTGCCAGCAGCCAGTACATGAACACTGAAGCTTTCTTT CASSQYMNTEAFF
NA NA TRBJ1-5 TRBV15 TGTGCCACCAGCAGTTACTCAGGCCCCCAGCATTTT CATSSYSGPQHF
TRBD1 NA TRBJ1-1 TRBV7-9 TGTGCCAGCAGCACCCGGGACAGCTGGACCGAAGCTTTCTTT CASSTRDSWTEAFF
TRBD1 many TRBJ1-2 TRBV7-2 TGTGCCAGCAGTCTCAGGGGGCTGGGTGGCTACACCTTC CASSLRGLGGYTF
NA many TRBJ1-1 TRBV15 TGTGCCATAAGGGCCCAGGACACTGAAGCTTTCTTT CAIRAQDTEAFF
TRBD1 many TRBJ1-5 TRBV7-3 TGTGCCAGCAGCACCCGACAGGGGACGGTCAGCAATCAGCCCCAGCATTTT CASSTRQGTVSNQPQHF
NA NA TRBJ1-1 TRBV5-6 TGTGCCAGCAGCCATCCTTGGGGAGGGGATGAAGCTTTCTTT CASSHPWGGDEAFF
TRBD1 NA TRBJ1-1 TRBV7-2 TGTGCCAGCAGCTTAGCCCCCGAACAGGGGGCGGCCACTGAAGCTTTCTTT CASSLAPEQGAATEAFF
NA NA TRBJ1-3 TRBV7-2 TGTGCCAGCAGCCGTGGGGCAATACTAGACCACTCTGGAAACACCATATATTTT CASSRGAILDHSGNTIYF
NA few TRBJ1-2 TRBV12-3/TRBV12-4 TGTGCCAGTCACTCGGGACACGGTTATGGCTACACCTTC CASHSGHGYGYTF
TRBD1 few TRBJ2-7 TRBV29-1 TGCAGCGTCACCGGGACAGGGGCGAACGAGCAGTACTTC CSVTGTGANEQYF
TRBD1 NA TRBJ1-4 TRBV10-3 TGTGCCACCACAGGGGGGCCGCGGCTTGCAACTAATGAAAAACTGTTTTTT CATTGGPRLATNEKLFF
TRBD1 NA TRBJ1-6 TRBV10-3 TGTGCCGGCAGACCGGACAGGGAGAATTCACCCCTCCACTTT CAGRPDRENSPLHF
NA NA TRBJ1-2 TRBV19 TGTGCCTCCCTCGGGACACATGGCTACACCTTC CASLGTHGYTF
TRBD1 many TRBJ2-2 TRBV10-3 TGTGCCATCAGATCGACAGGGTTGAACACCGGGGAGCTGTTTTTT CAIRSTGLNTGELFF
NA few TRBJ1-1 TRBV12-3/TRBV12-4 TGTGCCAGCAGTTTAGGTAGGGGGTGGAGCACTGAAGCTTTCTTT CASSLGRGWSTEAFF
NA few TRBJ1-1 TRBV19 TGTGCCAGTAGTATGGACGGGGGTACGGATGAAGCTTTCTTT CASSMDGGTDEAFF
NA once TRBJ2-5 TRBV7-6 TGTGCCAGCAGTTTATGGCAGGGCGAGACCCAGTGCTTC CASSLWQGETQCF
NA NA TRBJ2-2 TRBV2 NA CASRGGTGGISYEQYFGPGGEMFF
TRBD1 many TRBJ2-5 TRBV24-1 TGTGCCACCAGTGATACGGGACAGGCCCTAAGGACCCAGTACTTC CATSDTGQALRTQYF
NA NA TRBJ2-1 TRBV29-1 TGCAGCGTTGCGCCACTGCGTCACCACAATGAGCAGTTCTTC CSVAPLRHHNEQFF
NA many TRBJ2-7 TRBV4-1 TGCGCCAGCAGCCAAGTCAGGACCTACGAGCAGTACTTC CASSQVRTYEQYF
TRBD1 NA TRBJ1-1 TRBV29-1 TGCAGCGTTGCCGGGACAGGATGGAACACTGAAGCTTTCTTT CSVAGTGWNTEAFF